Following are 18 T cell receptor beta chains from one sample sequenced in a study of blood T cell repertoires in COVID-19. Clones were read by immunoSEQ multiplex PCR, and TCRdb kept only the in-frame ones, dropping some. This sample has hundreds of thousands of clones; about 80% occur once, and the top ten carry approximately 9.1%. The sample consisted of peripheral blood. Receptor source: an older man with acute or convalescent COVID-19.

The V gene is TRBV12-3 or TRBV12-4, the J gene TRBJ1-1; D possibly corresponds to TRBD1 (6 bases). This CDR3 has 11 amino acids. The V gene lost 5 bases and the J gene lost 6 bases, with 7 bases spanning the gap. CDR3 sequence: CASSNRAEAFF. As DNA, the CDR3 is TGTGCCAGCAGTAACAGGGCTGAAGCTTTCTTT.

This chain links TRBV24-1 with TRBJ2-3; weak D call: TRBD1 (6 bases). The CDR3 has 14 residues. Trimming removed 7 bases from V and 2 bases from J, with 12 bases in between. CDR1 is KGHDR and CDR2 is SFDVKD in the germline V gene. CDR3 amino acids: CATSRDTSTDTQYF. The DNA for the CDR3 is TGTGCCACCAGCCGGGACACCTCCACAGATACGCAGTATTTT.

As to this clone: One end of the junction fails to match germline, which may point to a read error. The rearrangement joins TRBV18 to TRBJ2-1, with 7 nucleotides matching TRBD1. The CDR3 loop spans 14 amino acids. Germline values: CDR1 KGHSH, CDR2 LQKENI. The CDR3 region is CASSPPTGWNEQFF. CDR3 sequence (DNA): TGTGCCAGCTCGCCACCGACAGGGTGGAATGAGCAGTTCTTC.

Here the CDR3 DNA reads TGCGCCAGCAGCGCGAGCCTACAGGGGGCTATGAATGAGCAGTTCTTC. Protein: CASSASLQGAMNEQFF. The rearrangement uses TRBV5-1 and TRBJ2-1; 9 bases line up with TRBD1. Germline V gene data show CDR1 as SGHRS and CDR2 as YFSETQ. The junction had 12 bases not matched to a gene; V was cut back by 4 bases and J by 7 bases. The CDR3 has 16 amino acids.

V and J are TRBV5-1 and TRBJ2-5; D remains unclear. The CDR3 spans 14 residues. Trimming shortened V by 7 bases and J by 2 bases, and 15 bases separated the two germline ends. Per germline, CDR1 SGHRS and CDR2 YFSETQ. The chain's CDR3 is CASASRSGQETQYF. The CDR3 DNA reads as TGCGCCAGCGCCTCGAGGAGTGGGCAAGAGACCCAGTACTTC.

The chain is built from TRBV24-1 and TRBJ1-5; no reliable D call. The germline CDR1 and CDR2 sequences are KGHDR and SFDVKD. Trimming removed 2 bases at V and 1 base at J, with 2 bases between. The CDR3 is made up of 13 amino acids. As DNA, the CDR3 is TGTGCCACCAGTGATTCGAGCAATCAGCCCCAGCATTTT. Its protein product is CATSDSSNQPQHF.

CDR3 sequence (DNA): TGTGCCAGCAGTGAAATGCAGGGGCCCGAAGCTTTCTTT. Translated, it gives CASSEMQGPEAFF. The genes are TRBV6-1 and TRBJ1-1, with a tentative D call TRBD1 (6 bases). CDR1 and CDR2 (germline): MNHNS, SASEGT. The germline V and J ends were trimmed by 2 bases and 8 bases, with 12 bases remaining between them. This CDR3 comprises 13 residues.

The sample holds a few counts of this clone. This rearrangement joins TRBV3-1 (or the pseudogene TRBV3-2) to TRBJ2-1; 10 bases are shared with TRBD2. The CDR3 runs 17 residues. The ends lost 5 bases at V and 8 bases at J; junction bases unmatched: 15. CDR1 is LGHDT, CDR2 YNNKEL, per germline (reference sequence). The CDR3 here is CASSNQAPLAGVDEQFF. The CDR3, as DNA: TGTGCCAGCAGCAATCAAGCCCCTCTAGCGGGAGTTGATGAGCAGTTCTTC.

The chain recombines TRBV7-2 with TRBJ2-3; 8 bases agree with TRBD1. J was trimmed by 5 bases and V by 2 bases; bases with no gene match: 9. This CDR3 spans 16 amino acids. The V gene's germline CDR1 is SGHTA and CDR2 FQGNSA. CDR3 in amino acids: CASSLLRTGIGDTQYF. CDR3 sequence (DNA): TGTGCCAGCAGCTTACTGAGGACAGGGATTGGAGATACGCAGTATTTT.

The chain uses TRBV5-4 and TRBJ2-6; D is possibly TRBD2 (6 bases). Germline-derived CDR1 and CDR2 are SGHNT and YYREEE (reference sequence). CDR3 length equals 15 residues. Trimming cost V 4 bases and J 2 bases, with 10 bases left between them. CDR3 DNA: TGTGCCAGCAGCATGGGAGGCGCTGGGGCCAACGTCCTGACTTTC. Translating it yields CASSMGGAGANVLTF.

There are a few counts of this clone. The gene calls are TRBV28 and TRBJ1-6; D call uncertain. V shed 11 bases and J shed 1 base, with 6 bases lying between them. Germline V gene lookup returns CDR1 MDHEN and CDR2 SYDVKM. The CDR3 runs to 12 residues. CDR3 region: CASGSYNSPLHF. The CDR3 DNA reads TGTGCCTCCGGGTCCTATAATTCACCCCTCCACTTT.

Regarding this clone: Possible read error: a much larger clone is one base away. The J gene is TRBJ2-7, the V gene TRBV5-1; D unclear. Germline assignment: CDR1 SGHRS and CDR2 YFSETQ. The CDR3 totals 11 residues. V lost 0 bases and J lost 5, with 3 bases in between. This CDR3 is CASSLVDEQYF. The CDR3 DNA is TGCGCCAGCAGCTTGGTCGACGAGCAGTACTTC.

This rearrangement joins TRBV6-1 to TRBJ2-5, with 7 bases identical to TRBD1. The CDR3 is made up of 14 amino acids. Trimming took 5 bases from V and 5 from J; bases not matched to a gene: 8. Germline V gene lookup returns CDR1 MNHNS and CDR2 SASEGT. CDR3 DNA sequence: TGTGCCAGCAGTTCCCAGGGGGTAGGGGAGACCCAGTACTTC. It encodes CASSSQGVGETQYF.

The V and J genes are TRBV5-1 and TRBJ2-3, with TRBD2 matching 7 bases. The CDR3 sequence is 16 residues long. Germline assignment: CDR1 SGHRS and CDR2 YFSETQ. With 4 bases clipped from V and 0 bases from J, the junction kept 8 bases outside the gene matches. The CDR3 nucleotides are TGCGCCAGCAGCCCCACTAGCGTCCCTAGCACAGATACGCAGTATTTT. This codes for CASSPTSVPSTDTQYF.

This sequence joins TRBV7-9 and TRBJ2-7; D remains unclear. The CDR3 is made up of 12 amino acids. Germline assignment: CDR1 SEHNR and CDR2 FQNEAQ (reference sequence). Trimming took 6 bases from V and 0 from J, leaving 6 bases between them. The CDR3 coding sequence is TGTGCCAGCAGTCATAGCTCCTACGAGCAGTACTTC. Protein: CASSHSSYEQYF.

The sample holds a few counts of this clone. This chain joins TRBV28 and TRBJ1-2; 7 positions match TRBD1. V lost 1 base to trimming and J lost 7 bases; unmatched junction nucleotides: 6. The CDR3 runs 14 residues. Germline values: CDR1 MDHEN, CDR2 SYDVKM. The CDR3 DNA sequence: TGTGCCAGCAGTTTATATGGCACAGGGGTTGGCTACACCTTC. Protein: CASSLYGTGVGYTF.

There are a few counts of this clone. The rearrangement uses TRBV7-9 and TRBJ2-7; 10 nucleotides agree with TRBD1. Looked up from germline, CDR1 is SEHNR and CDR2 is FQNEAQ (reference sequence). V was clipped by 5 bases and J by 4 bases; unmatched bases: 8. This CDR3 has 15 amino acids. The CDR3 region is CASSPEGQGLYEQYF. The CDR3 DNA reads TGTGCCAGCAGCCCAGAGGGACAGGGGTTATACGAGCAGTACTTC.

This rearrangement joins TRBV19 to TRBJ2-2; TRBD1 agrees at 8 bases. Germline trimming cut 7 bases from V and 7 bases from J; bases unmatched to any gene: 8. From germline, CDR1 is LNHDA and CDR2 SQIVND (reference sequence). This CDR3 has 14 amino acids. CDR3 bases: TGTGCCAGTATAAGGACAGGGAGGATCGGGGAGCTGTTTTTT. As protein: CASIRTGRIGELFF.